The 27 T cell receptor beta chains below come from one sample, sequenced in a study of cytomegalovirus exposure and HLA in healthy donors. The method was immunoSEQ multiplex PCR; TCRdb's version includes in-frame clones alone and lacks a portion of them. Of about 150,000 clones in the sample, less than 90% are singletons; the top ten hold around 24%. Sequencing was carried out using PBMCs. All receptors come from a man aged 18 to 30 in good health and CMV-seropositive.

This clone was found a few times. The chain joins TRBV5-1 to TRBJ2-4; D might be TRBD2 (6 bases). The CDR3 extends over 12 amino acids. Germline values: CDR1 SGHRS, CDR2 YFSETQ. Trimming removed 0 bases from V and 13 bases from J, with 11 bases in between. The CDR3 DNA sequence: TGCGCCAGCAGCTTGGATCGGAGGGTCCAGTACTTC. Translation: CASSLDRRVQYF.

On this clone: The same CDR3 is also encoded by other DNA sequences in this sample. The rearrangement uses TRBV19 and TRBJ1-5; weak D call: TRBD1 (5 bases). The V end lost 4 bases, the J end lost 2 bases, and 6 bases lay between the germline ends. Germline values: CDR1 LNHDA, CDR2 SQIVND (reference sequence). CDR3 length: 13 residues. The CDR3 DNA sequence: TGTGCCAGTAGTACCAGGGGCAATCAGCCCCAGCATTTT. Residues: CASSTRGNQPQHF. Using reference TRBV19 and TRBJ1-5 for the parts outside the CDR3, the full variable domain is DGGITQSPKYLFRKEGQNVTLSCEQNLNHDAMYWYRQDPGQGLRLIYYSQIVNDFQKGDIAEGYSVSREKKESFPLTVTSAQKNPTAFYLCASSTRGNQPQHFGDGTRLSIL.

The V call is TRBV10-3, the J call TRBJ2-3; 7 bases are shared with TRBD2. From germline, CDR1 is ENHRY and CDR2 SYGVKD. With 9 bases clipped from V and 8 bases from J, the junction kept 8 bases outside the gene matches. This CDR3 has 12 residues. The CDR3 region is CAIGRGSGTQYF. As DNA, the CDR3 is TGTGCCATTGGGCGGGGGAGTGGTACGCAGTATTTT.

The chain joins TRBV13 to TRBJ1-6; the D is unclear. The CDR3 has 15 residues. The germline V and J ends were trimmed by 5 bases and 7 bases, with 15 bases remaining between them. Per germline, CDR1 PRHDT and CDR2 FYEKMQ (reference sequence). The CDR3 DNA reads TGTGCCAGCAGCCCCCGCGCAGGTGCCAATTCACCCCTCCACTTT. Its translation is CASSPRAGANSPLHF.

The chain combines TRBV4-2 with TRBJ2-7; TRBD1 might be the D (6 bases). This CDR3 is 14 amino acids long. The germline V and J ends were trimmed by 6 bases and 0 bases, with 12 bases remaining between them. CDR1 and CDR2 from the germline V gene are LGHNA and YNFKEQ. The CDR3 nucleotides are TGTGCCAGCAGACCTACAGGGAGCTCCTACGAGCAGTACTTC. It encodes CASRPTGSSYEQYF.

The J gene is TRBJ1-3, the V gene TRBV9; D unclear. This CDR3 contains 16 residues. The V end lost 3 bases, the J end lost 0 bases, and 13 bases lay between the germline ends. Germline CDR1 and CDR2: SGDLS and YYNGEE. The CDR3 DNA reads as TGTGCCAGCAGCGCCGGTGACACAGCCTCTGGAAACACCATATATTTT. Translated, it gives CASSAGDTASGNTIYF. Full variable domain (rest looked up from reference TRBV9 and TRBJ1-3): DSGVTQTPKHLITATGQRVTLRCSPRSGDLSVYWYQQSLDQGLQFLIQYYNGEERAKGNILERFSAQQFPDLHSELNLSSLELGDSALYFCASSAGDTASGNTIYFGEGSWLTVV.

This sequence joins TRBV11-3 and TRBJ2-7; possibly TRBD1 for D (5 bases). Between the trimmed V and J ends, which lost 3 bases and 9 bases, there was a span of 21 bases. Germline V gene lookup returns CDR1 SGHNT and CDR2 YENEEA. The CDR3 sequence is 15 residues long. DNA for the CDR3: TGTGCCAGCAGCTTCGCTCGGACACCGCCAATAGGGCAGTACTTC. It yields the protein CASSFARTPPIGQYF.

V gene TRBV5-4 combines with J gene TRBJ1-1; TRBD1 might be the D (6 bases). V was shortened by 5 bases and J by 4 bases, with 9 bases between the two germline ends. CDR1 and CDR2 from the germline V gene are SGHNT and YYREEE (reference sequence). CDR3 size: 12 residues. The CDR3: CASSRDTTEAFF. The DNA of the CDR3 is TGTGCCAGCAGTCGGGACACCACTGAAGCTTTCTTT.

J is TRBJ2-1 and V is TRBV20-1, with 8 positions matching TRBD2. There are 11 residues in the CDR3. V was clipped by 2 bases and J by 10 bases; unmatched bases: 1. Germline values: CDR1 DFQATT, CDR2 SNEGSKA (reference sequence). CDR3 sequence reads: CSARPGGEQFF. The DNA for the CDR3 is TGCAGTGCTAGACCGGGGGGGGAGCAGTTCTTC.

CDR3 in amino acids: CASSLWTGGVSWADTQYF. The CDR3 coding sequence is TGTGCCAGCAGCTTATGGACAGGGGGCGTTTCGTGGGCAGATACGCAGTATTTT. The rearrangement joins TRBV7-9 to TRBJ2-3, with TRBD1 identical over 11 bases. CDR1 SEHNR and CDR2 FQNEAQ come from the germline V gene (reference sequence). V lost 2 bases and J lost 4; bases outside the gene matches: 11. CDR3 length equals 18 residues.

The chain uses TRBV7-2 and TRBJ2-7, with a possible D match to TRBD2 (6 bases). This CDR3 contains 14 residues. Trimming stripped 1 base from V and 5 bases from J, with 12 bases between. CDR1 is SGHTA, CDR2 FQGNSA, per germline. The CDR3 bases are TGTGCCAGCAGCTTAGGTCTCAGGAGGGACGAGCAGTACTTC. Its translation is CASSLGLRRDEQYF.

V gene TRBV7-9 combines with J gene TRBJ2-5, with 10 nucleotides matching TRBD2. Germline CDR1 SEHNR, CDR2 FQNEAQ (reference sequence). The V gene end was trimmed by 1 base and the J gene end by 4 bases; junction bases not matched to a gene: 3. The CDR3 is made up of 15 amino acids. CDR3 nucleotides: TGTGCCAGCAGCTTAGAAGCGGGGGGGCGAGAGACCCAGTACTTC. It is translated as CASSLEAGGRETQYF.

The chain combines TRBV7-2 with TRBJ2-7; D may be TRBD1 (5 bases). Trimming cost V 7 bases and J 0 bases, with 16 bases left between them. Germline values: CDR1 SGHTA, CDR2 FQGNSA. This CDR3 spans 15 amino acids. The CDR3 DNA reads TGTGCCAGCACCCCTGGGGCGGTCAACTCCTACGAGCAGTACTTC. Translating gives CASTPGAVNSYEQYF. Combining the CDR3 with reference TRBV7-2 and TRBJ2-7 gives the whole variable domain GAGVSQSPSNKVTEKGKDVELRCDPISGHTALYWYRQSLGQGLEFLIYFQGNSAPDKSGLPSDRFSAERTGGSVSTLTIQRTQQEDSAVYLCASTPGAVNSYEQYFGPGTRLTVT.

This clone was seen a handful of times. The chain uses TRBV19 and TRBJ1-2, with 11 bases identical to TRBD1. With 5 bases clipped from V and 7 bases from J, the junction kept 9 bases outside the gene matches. CDR3 length equals 15 residues. In germline, CDR1 is LNHDA, CDR2 SQIVND (reference sequence). CDR3 protein: CASSPSGTGGPGYTF. The CDR3 nucleotides are TGTGCCAGTAGTCCCTCCGGGACAGGGGGTCCTGGCTACACCTTC.

V is TRBV7-2 and J is TRBJ2-3, with TRBD2 matching over 9 bases. Germline loops: CDR1 SGHTA, CDR2 FQGNSA. The CDR3 length is 16 residues. The V segment lost 2 bases and the J segment 5 bases; nucleotides outside the gene matches: 8. CDR3 sequence reads: CASSLIGGGVVDTQYF. For the CDR3, the DNA is TGTGCCAGCAGCTTAATTGGCGGGGGGGTTGTAGATACGCAGTATTTT.

Ten or more counts support this clone. The chain couples TRBV19 to TRBJ1-5; no clear D gene. This CDR3 has 15 residues. Trimming removed 4 bases from V and 2 bases from J, with 12 bases in between. In germline, CDR1 is LNHDA, CDR2 SQIVND (reference sequence). Here the CDR3 DNA reads TGTGCCAGTAGTAGCGGGTCCGGTGGCAATCAGCCCCAGCATTTT. Translating it yields CASSSGSGGNQPQHF.

This chain connects TRBV13 to TRBJ2-1, with TRBD2 as a possible D gene (6 bases). Germline V CDR1 and CDR2: PRHDT, FYEKMQ (reference sequence). Trimming cost V 5 bases and J 1 base, with 15 bases left between them. The CDR3 has 16 residues. In DNA, the CDR3 is TGTGCCAGCAGCGGCGGAGGGGAACGGTCCTACAATGAGCAGTTCTTC. This sequence encodes CASSGGGERSYNEQFF.

The gene calls are TRBV5-1 and TRBJ2-2; the D gene is possibly TRBD2 (6 bases). Germline CDR1 is SGHRS and CDR2 is YFSETQ. V lost 1 base, J lost 4 bases, and 23 bases lay in between. The CDR3 is 19 amino acids. CDR3 bases: TGCGCCAGCAGCTTGTCCACTTTAGCGGCCGTCGACTCCACCGGGGAGCTGTTTTTT. Residues: CASSLSTLAAVDSTGELFF.

This clone was counted a single time. V gene TRBV7-2 combines with J gene TRBJ2-3; D is perhaps TRBD2 (6 bases). The ends were cut back, 1 base at V and 0 bases at J, with 14 bases in the middle. The CDR3 covers 17 residues. The germline gives CDR1 SGHTA, CDR2 FQGNSA. CDR3 nucleotides: TGTGCCAGCAGCTTAGGGGGATACGGGGGAAGCACAGATACGCAGTATTTT. It yields the protein CASSLGGYGGSTDTQYF.

V is TRBV19 and J is TRBJ1-5; D not resolved. CDR3 length: 17 residues. Trimming removed 3 bases at V and 3 bases at J, with 18 bases between. CDR1 and CDR2 (germline): LNHDA, SQIVND (reference sequence). DNA for the CDR3: TGTGCCAGTAGTATCGGTGGGCGGGGAGCCTCCAATCAGCCCCAGCATTTT. Protein sequence: CASSIGGRGASNQPQHF.

This clone was detected only a few times. The V call is TRBV10-2, the J call TRBJ1-1, with 7 bases matching TRBD1. Germline V gene lookup returns CDR1 WSHSY and CDR2 SAAADI. This CDR3 contains 15 residues. After removal of 4 bases from V and 3 bases from J, the junction contained 8 bases not matched to a gene. CDR3 in DNA: TGCGCCAGCAGTGGGGTGACAGGGAGTTACACTGAAGCTTTCTTT. Its protein is CASSGVTGSYTEAFF.

This CDR3 is CASSRAGGTEAFF. DNA of the CDR3: TGTGCCAGCAGCCGAGCAGGGGGTACTGAAGCTTTCTTT. The J gene is TRBJ1-1, the V gene TRBV7-9; 7 bases line up with TRBD1. This CDR3 contains 13 residues. Germline lookup yields CDR1 SEHNR and CDR2 FQNEAQ (reference sequence). The V segment lost 5 bases and the J segment 5 bases; nucleotides outside the gene matches: 5.

The V and J genes are TRBV5-1 and TRBJ1-5, with D perhaps matching TRBD1 (5 bases). The CDR3 covers 14 residues. The germline gives CDR1 SGHRS, CDR2 YFSETQ. Trimming removed 1 base from V and 6 bases from J, with 11 bases in between. The CDR3 reads CASSLSGGGQPQHF. The CDR3 DNA sequence: TGCGCCAGCAGCTTGAGCGGGGGGGGTCAGCCCCAGCATTTT.

This rearrangement joins TRBV7-2 to TRBJ2-7; TRBD1 is a possible D gene (5 bases). This CDR3 region has 16 residues. The germline CDR1 and CDR2 sequences are SGHTA and FQGNSA. The V and J ends lost 3 bases and 2 bases respectively, with 17 bases between them. The CDR3 region is CASSFSATKGPYEQYF. CDR3 nucleotide sequence: TGTGCCAGCAGCTTCTCGGCAACCAAGGGGCCCTACGAGCAGTACTTC.

The chain links TRBV7-9 to TRBJ2-5; no firm D call. V was pared by 4 bases and J by 4 bases, with 4 bases between. This CDR3 has 11 residues. Germline V gene sequence: CDR1 SEHNR, CDR2 FQNEAQ (reference sequence). CDR3 sequence: CASSSGETQYF. CDR3 DNA: TGTGCCAGCAGCTCGGGAGAGACCCAGTACTTC.

The chain combines TRBV9 with TRBJ1-1; 8 nucleotides line up with TRBD1. This CDR3 is 15 amino acids long. With 4 bases clipped from V and 0 bases from J, the junction kept 5 bases outside the gene matches. Germline V CDR1 and CDR2: SGDLS, YYNGEE. The CDR3 nucleotides are TGTGCCAGCAGCAACGACAGGGGCCTGAACACTGAAGCTTTCTTT. Its protein product is CASSNDRGLNTEAFF.

The rearrangement uses TRBV9 and TRBJ2-3; TRBD1 might be the D (6 bases). The ends were cut back, 3 bases at V and 6 bases at J, with 17 bases in the middle. CDR3 length equals 15 residues. Germline values: CDR1 SGDLS, CDR2 YYNGEE. The CDR3 region has the DNA TGTGCCAGCAGCGAGACAGGCAACCACATGGATACGCAGTATTTT. This gives the protein CASSETGNHMDTQYF.